The 8 T cell receptor beta chains listed next were all sequenced from one sample in a study of T cell responses to AZD1222 COVID-19 vaccine. Sequencing was performed with immunoSEQ multiplex PCR; in TCRdb, only in-frame clones are kept and a portion is missing. The data contain about 85,000 clones, roughly 85% of them seen just once; the ten biggest clones take up more than 6%. Material: peripheral blood, obtained on day 0 of AZD1222 vaccination. The receptors come from an adult in good health.

This clone was recorded a few times. The V gene is TRBV20-1, the J gene TRBJ2-2; 9 nucleotides match TRBD2. Germline values: CDR1 DFQATT, CDR2 SNEGSKA (reference sequence). V was pared by 3 bases and J by 1 base, with 6 bases of the junction left unmatched. The CDR3 is 16 amino acids. CDR3 DNA sequence: TGCAGTGCTAGTAGGATAGCGGGAGTGAACACCGGGGAGCTGTTTTTT. Translation: CSASRIAGVNTGELFF.

CDR3 in amino acids: CASSPQPGGSNYGYTF. The CDR3 DNA reads as TGCGCCAGCAGCCCACAACCAGGGGGCAGCAACTATGGCTACACCTTC. The chain uses TRBV5-1 and TRBJ1-2; 8 positions match TRBD1. Germline-derived CDR1 and CDR2 are SGHRS and YFSETQ. The J segment lost 2 bases and the V segment lost 4 bases, leaving 10 bases of the junction unmatched. The CDR3 spans 16 residues.

The DNA of the CDR3 is TGTGCCAGCAGCTTTGGGATTGACTTCAATAATTCACCCCTCCACTTT. Translated: CASSFGIDFNNSPLHF. The chain couples TRBV5-8 to TRBJ1-6, with unresolved D. Per the germline V gene, CDR1 is SGHTS and CDR2 is YDEGEE. The V gene lost 2 bases and the J gene lost 5 bases, with 14 bases spanning the gap. The CDR3 contains 16 residues.

The rearrangement links TRBV30 to TRBJ1-1; TRBD1 agrees at 7 bases. V dropped 3 bases and J dropped 4; count of bases not matched to a gene: 8. Germline loops: CDR1 GTSNPN, CDR2 SVGIG (reference sequence). The CDR3 is 14 amino acids. The CDR3 DNA is TGTGCCTGGAGCGCCACTCCAGGGGGCACTGAAGCTTTCTTT. Protein: CAWSATPGGTEAFF. The variable domain in full, with the rest retrieved from reference TRBV30 and TRBJ1-1, is SQTIHQWPATLVQPVGSPLSLECTVEGTSNPNLYWYRQAAGRGLQLLFYSVGIGQISSEVPQNLSASRPQDRQFILSSKKLLLSDSGFYLCAWSATPGGTEAFFGQGTRLTVV.

As concerns this clone: At one of its ends the junction is not consistent with the germline gene, which may arise from a read error. The V call is TRBV7-8, the J call TRBJ2-3; D may be TRBD2 (5 bases). This CDR3 region has 13 residues. Germline V gives CDR1 SGHVS, CDR2 FQNEAQ. The CDR3 spells CASSSGSTDTHYF. The CDR3 DNA is TGTGCCAGCAGCTCGGGGAGCACAGATACGCATTATTTT.

V usage is TRBV7-6 and J usage is TRBJ2-2, with TRBD1 identical over 7 bases. With 1 base clipped from V and 0 bases from J, the junction kept 2 bases outside the gene matches. This CDR3 contains 16 residues. CDR1 is SGHVS and CDR2 is FNYEAQ in the germline V gene. The CDR3 sequence: CASSLGQGTNTGELFF. The CDR3 DNA reads as TGTGCCAGCAGCTTAGGACAGGGAACGAACACCGGGGAGCTGTTTTTT.

The V call is TRBV7-2, the J call TRBJ2-5, with D perhaps TRBD2 (6 bases). Trimming left V 5 bases short and J 5 bases short, with 18 bases between. The CDR3 contains 15 residues. Germline CDR1 reads SGHTA; CDR2 reads FQGNSA. The CDR3 is CASSPRGSGVETQYF. CDR3 sequence (DNA): TGTGCCAGCAGCCCCCGGGGATCGGGAGTTGAGACCCAGTACTTC.

The J gene is TRBJ2-7, the V gene TRBV3-1 (or the pseudogene TRBV3-2); D possibly uses TRBD1 or TRBD2 (5 bases each). V dropped 4 bases and J dropped 8 bases, with 18 bases sitting between them. The CDR3 has 14 amino acids. Germline CDR1 reads LGHDT; CDR2 reads YNNKEL (reference sequence). The CDR3 nucleotides read TGTGCCAGCAGCCTCACGGGACCGACCCCTAAGCAGTACTTC. It specifies CASSLTGPTPKQYF.